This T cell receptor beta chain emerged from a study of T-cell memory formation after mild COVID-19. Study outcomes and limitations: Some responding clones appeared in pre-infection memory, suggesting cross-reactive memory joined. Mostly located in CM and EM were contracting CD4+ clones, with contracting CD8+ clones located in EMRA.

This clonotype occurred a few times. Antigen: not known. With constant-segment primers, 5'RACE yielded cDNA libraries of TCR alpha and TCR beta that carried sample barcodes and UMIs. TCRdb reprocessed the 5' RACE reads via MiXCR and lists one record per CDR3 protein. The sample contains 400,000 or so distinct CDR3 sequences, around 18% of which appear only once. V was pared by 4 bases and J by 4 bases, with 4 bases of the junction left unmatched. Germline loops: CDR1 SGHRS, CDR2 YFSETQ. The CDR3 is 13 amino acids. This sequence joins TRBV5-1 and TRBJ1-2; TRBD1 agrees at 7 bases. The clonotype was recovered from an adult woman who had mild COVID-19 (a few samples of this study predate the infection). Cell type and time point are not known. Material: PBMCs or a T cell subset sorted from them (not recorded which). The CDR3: CASSPGQTYGYTF. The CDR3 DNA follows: TGCGCCAGCAGCCCGGGACAGACCTATGGCTACACCTTC.